This T cell receptor beta chain was captured in a study of OX40 agonist ivuxolimab in advanced cancers. The repertoire was sequenced with immunoSEQ multiplex PCR; TCRdb's copy has only in-frame clones and lacks some. The profile shows tens of thousands of clones, approximately 91% of them singletons. Regarding the study as a whole: At 0.1 to 3.0 mg/kg and by week 6, CD4+ and CD8+ T cells in the blood had expanded clonally. Some of the nonresponding patients also showed low levels of normalized T-cell clonal expansion.

For this clone: Its antigen remains unknown.

The CDR3 contains 18 residues. The germline CDR1 and CDR2 sequences are SGHRS and YFSETQ. The V and J ends lost 4 bases and 5 bases respectively, with 27 bases between them. The sample was CD4+ or CD8+ T cells sorted from blood, taken in a trial of the OX40 agonist ivuxolimab. The sequence derives from an adult with an advanced solid tumor such as melanoma, head and neck, liver or kidney cancer. The chain recombines TRBV5-1 with TRBJ2-5; D may be TRBD1 or TRBD2 (5 bases each). The chain's CDR3 is CASSTTVQWVGREETQYF. CDR3 sequence (DNA): TGCGCCAGCAGCACGACAGTTCAGTGGGTGGGGAGAGAGGAGACCCAGTACTTC.